This passage covers 2 T cell receptor beta chains from one sample sequenced in a study of response to subunit inactivated influenza vaccine. Via MiXCR, TCRdb re-called the RT-PCR reads, giving one row per CDR3 protein. This table has hundreds of thousands of distinct CDR3 sequences, approximately 24% appearing once. Source: CD4+ T cells sorted from PBMCs, taken more than 4 days after vaccination. The receptors stem from a man aged 45-65 years who received an inactivated influenza vaccine.

This clonotype was seen only once. V gene TRBV20-1 combines with J gene TRBJ2-3, with TRBD2 identical over 11 bases. After removal of 5 bases from V and 0 bases from J, the junction contained 4 bases not matched to a gene. CDR1 is DFQATT and CDR2 is SNEGSKA in the germline V gene (reference sequence). This CDR3 is 15 amino acids long. CDR3 coding DNA: TGCAGTGCTCCAAGGACTAGCGGGAGCACAGATACGCAGTATTTT. It codes for CSAPRTSGSTDTQYF.

The genes are TRBV12-3 or TRBV12-4 and TRBJ2-1; 8 bases align to TRBD1. The CDR3 sequence is 18 residues long. J lost 3 bases, V lost 4 bases, and 14 bases had no gene match. The CDR3 is CASSSTAGGTGGYNEQFF. CDR3 bases: TGTGCCAGCAGTTCTACGGCCGGAGGGACAGGAGGCTACAATGAGCAGTTCTTC.